Listed here is a single T cell receptor beta chain. Its antigen is undetermined. This entry belongs to a study of OX40 agonist ivuxolimab in advanced cancers. On the study more broadly: Partial responses, seen in three patients, involved one hepatocellular carcinoma and two cutaneous melanomas.

TCRdb's copy holds only in-frame clones and misses some; the assay was immunoSEQ multiplex PCR. The data show about 77,000 clones, about nine tenths seen once. The CDR3 extends over 13 amino acids. The ends lost 9 bases at V and 7 bases at J; junction bases unmatched: 5. Germline V gene data show CDR1 as MNHEY and CDR2 as SVGAGI. Notes on the study in general: CD4+ and CD8+ T cells in blood underwent clonal expansion by week 6 at 0.1 to 3.0 mg/kg. The study found that CD8+ T cells averaged more expanded clones than CD4+.

The sequence was obtained from an adult with an advanced solid tumor such as melanoma, head and neck, liver or kidney cancer. The V call is TRBV6-5, the J call TRBJ1-6, with 8 bases identical to TRBD1. Sequencing used CD4+ or CD8+ T cells sorted from blood, obtained in a trial of the OX40 agonist ivuxolimab. CDR3 amino acids: CASYRGKNSPLHF. CDR3 nucleotides: TGTGCCAGTTACAGGGGGAAAAATTCACCCCTCCACTTT.